Described below is a single T cell receptor beta chain sequence and its context. The antigen is not known. CDR1 is SGDLS and CDR2 is YYNGEE in the germline V gene. CDR3 length equals 14 residues. The ends were cut back, 4 bases at V and 2 bases at J, with 11 bases in the middle. By way of CD45RO/CCR7/CD25/CD127/CD95/CD27, the CD4+ regulatory, stem cell-like memory, central memory and naive cells were sorted. This specimen belongs to a study of beta chain features in type 1 diabetes. Study-level findings and limits: A moderate, significant TCRB CDR3 shortening appeared in type 1 diabetes across four CD4+ subsets. Any PCR bias toward short templates would affect both groups alike.

Of the isolated RNA, all was reverse transcribed, and so the sequenced material was expressed TCRB transcripts. Naive, central memory and regulatory T cell samples produced a mean of roughly 3.8 million reads. Sequenced by immunoSEQ multiplex PCR; TCRdb stores in-frame clones only, minus some. The sample has around 710,000 clones; about an eighth are singletons. This sequence was found in a young man with type 1 diabetes. The rearrangement joins TRBV9 to TRBJ2-3, with a tentative D call TRBD1 (5 bases). Sequencing was done on a sample of naive CD4+ T cells from blood. The CDR3 DNA reads TGTGCCAGCAGCCCAGCAGGGCTCACAGATACGCAGTATTTT. Amino acid sequence: CASSPAGLTDTQYF.